The clone carrying this TCR beta chain was seen only once. Its antigen remains unidentified. The junction and the germline gene differ at one end; a read error may be behind it. PCR primers comprised 60 Vbeta and 13 Jbeta primers. The protocol was immunoSEQ multiplex PCR, while the TCRdb copy is restricted to in-frame clones and leaves out a portion. The sample lists 150,000 to 200,000 clones, over 60% occurring once. The sample originates from a study of cytomegalovirus exposure and HLA in healthy donors. Broader study findings: One variant, a missense change in DCLRE1C, was linked in a later analysis to TCR beta V- and J-gene trimming. The study had only CMV serostatus as immune exposure information. Likely technical artifact: a cluster of highly shared sequence variants. Presence/absence analyses treated sequencing depth as roughly uniform across donors.

The CDR3 length is 16 residues. In germline, CDR1 is LGHNA, CDR2 YNFKEQ. Sequencing was performed on PBMCs. The chain uses TRBV4-2 and TRBJ2-5; 9 nucleotides agree with TRBD2. This TCR came from a woman aged 30 to 39 in good health and CMV-seronegative. CDR3 region: CASSQGPSGTQEAQYF. The CDR3 nucleotides are TGTGCCAGCAGCCAAGGCCCTAGCGGGACCCAAGAGGCCCAGTACTTC.